Listed below are T cell receptor beta chains from one sample, sequenced in a study of PD-L1 blockade in urothelial cancer. TCRdb keeps only in-frame clones here, not all; method: immunoSEQ multiplex PCR. The repertoire includes around 45,000 clones, 85% to 90% of them detected once, and around 14% sits in the top ten. Material: PBMCs, obtained around atezolizumab (anti-PD-L1) treatment. Every receptor here comes from a woman aged 60-75 years with urothelial cancer. Both conserved end residues are part of each CDR3.

>TRBV29-1|TRBJ2-7
CSVETSGAIYEQYF
>TRBV6-6|TRBJ1-2
CASSYSPHNYGYTF
>TRBV15|TRBJ1-2
CATSRDKVGQGTSGYTF
>TRBV23-1|TRBJ2-2
CASTALPTSGGTNTGELFF
>TRBV4-2|TRBJ1-5
CASSQEGNRRNQPQHF
>TRBV29-1|TRBJ2-1
CSVTSGSFGYNEQFF
>TRBV19|TRBJ2-1
CASSAHPPGNEQFF
>TRBV18|TRBJ2-1
CASSSTGQSYNEQFF
>TRBV19|TRBJ1-6
CASRPPGQVVSPLHF
>TRBV5-6|TRBJ1-5
CASSLTGGVGNQPQHF
>TRBV2|TRBJ2-1
CASRTGFSDEQFF
>TRBV25-1|TRBJ1-3
CASSSGNTIYF
>TRBV11-2|TRBJ2-7
CASTGDFLSVYEQYF
>TRBV7-2|TRBJ2-5
CASSLTGGETQYF
>TRBV29-1|TRBJ1-5
CSVVAGGGNQPQHF
>TRBV6-5|TRBJ1-2
CASRSSGTGNYGYTF
>TRBV9|TRBJ2-5
CASSGWTGGRETQYF
>TRBV9|TRBJ2-1
CASSVQREAPDEQFF
>TRBV19|TRBJ1-1
CASSIAGEGIPEAFF
>TRBV28|TRBJ2-2
CASSPPSGGVFGELFF
>TRBV7-2|TRBJ2-7
CASSLGGVPSYEQYF
>TRBV19|TRBJ2-1
CASSIRQGVDEQFF
>TRBV5-4|TRBJ1-2
CASSLRQGRVRYGYTF
>TRBV5-6|TRBJ2-2
CASSLVGGTGELFF
>TRBV15|TRBJ2-7
CATSREGQEPYEQYF
>TRBV2|TRBJ1-1
CASSGTYDWGRTEAFF
>TRBV19|TRBJ1-1
CASSIGPTANTEAFF
>TRBV10-1|TRBJ1-1
CASSERGSTEAFF
>TRBV6-1|TRBJ2-5
CASSVVRTGQETQYF
>TRBV5-5|TRBJ1-1
CASSPRALLNTEAFF
>TRBV16|TRBJ1-4
CASSLQSGGVEKLFF
>TRBV4-3|TRBJ2-7
CASSQDSGRYEQYF
>TRBV5-1|TRBJ1-4
CASSLEGQGNEKLFF
>TRBV7-2|TRBJ1-6
CASSVGLTNSPLHF
>TRBV9|TRBJ2-3
CASSVAAHTDTQYF
>TRBV5-4|TRBJ2-6
CASSLQLGSSGANVLTF
>TRBV9|TRBJ2-3
CASSVGGGTHTQYF
>TRBV7-2|TRBJ2-1
CASSFRDEQFF
>TRBV7-2|TRBJ1-1
CASSRHGQDTEAFF
>TRBV5-4|TRBJ2-3
CASSLPSGGAGDTQYF
>TRBV7-6|TRBJ2-7
CASSLGRLGEQYF
>TRBV5-6|TRBJ2-3
CASSTLGTMGADTQYF
>TRBV5-1|TRBJ2-4
CASSVRGDIQYF
>TRBV2|TRBJ2-2
CASSVDSNTGELFF
>TRBV27|TRBJ2-7
CASSSHSRSVREQYF
>TRBV27|TRBJ2-5
CASSLSIGLETQYF
>TRBV5-1|TRBJ2-5
CASSPGGLQETQYF
>TRBV18|TRBJ1-2
CASSPQTGGIDYGYTF
>TRBV5-4|TRBJ1-4
CASSEVGANEKLFF
>TRBV25-1|TRBJ2-7
CASKRDTYEQYF
>TRBV28|TRBJ1-2
CASSLDGNYGYTF
>TRBV29-1|TRBJ2-3
CSVEDRLTDTQYF
>TRBV18|TRBJ2-5
CASSPPSQETQYF
>TRBV19|TRBJ1-4
CASSPVGQINEKLFF
>TRBV5-6|TRBJ2-1
CASSIIGTSNEQFF
>TRBV7-7|TRBJ1-1
CASSDGQGEAFF
>TRBV15|TRBJ1-5
CATSRDGRVGSNQPQHF